A single sample gave rise to the 16 T cell receptor beta chains below, sequenced in a study of T cells in Graves' hyperthyroidism and ophthalmopathy. From RNA transcripts, TCR beta CDR3 regions were amplified. Primed by the HTBI set, a first-round RT-PCR was run on the TCR CDR3. TCRdb reanalysed the multiplex PCR reads using MiXCR and keeps one entry per CDR3 protein. The sample records 700,000 or so distinct CDR3 sequences, 16% being singletons. The sample was blood. All receptors come from a man aged 18-30 years with Graves' hyperthyroidism.

The rearrangement links TRBV20-1 to TRBJ2-1; no clear D. V was shortened by 3 bases and J by 5 bases, with 14 bases between the two germline ends. Germline CDR1 reads DFQATT; CDR2 reads SNEGSKA (reference sequence). This CDR3 has 14 amino acids. This chain's CDR3 is CSASASGGNNEQFF. In nucleotides, the CDR3 is TGCAGTGCTAGCGCCTCCGGCGGTAACAATGAGCAGTTCTTC.

This clonotype was recorded at least ten times. The chain joins TRBV7-2 to TRBJ2-7; 7 positions match TRBD2. The CDR3 spans 14 residues. Looked up from germline, CDR1 is SGHTA and CDR2 is FQGNSA. J gave up 4 bases and V 1 base, and 4 bases lay outside the gene matches. The CDR3 protein is CASSLDWGGYEQYF. The CDR3 nucleotides read TGTGCCAGCAGCTTAGATTGGGGGGGATACGAGCAGTACTTC.

This clonotype was observed a handful of times. The chain combines TRBV29-1 with TRBJ2-1; 7 positions agree with TRBD2. Losses at the gene ends were 6 bases for V and 6 bases for J; bases not matched to a gene: 5. CDR1 and CDR2 from the germline V gene are SQVTM and ANQGSEA. This CDR3 is 12 amino acids long. CDR3: CSVGGGVNEQFF. The CDR3 DNA is TGCAGCGTCGGTGGGGGGGTCAATGAGCAGTTCTTC.

This chain links TRBV3-1 with TRBJ1-2; D may be TRBD1 (5 bases). The length of the CDR3 is 12 residues. V was cut by 4 bases and J by 7 bases, with 10 bases left in between. Germline V CDR1 and CDR2: LGHDT, YNNKEL (reference sequence). The CDR3: CASSPGHTGYTF. For the CDR3, the DNA is TGTGCCAGCAGCCCGGGGCATACTGGCTACACCTTC. Together with reference TRBV3-1 and TRBJ1-2, the CDR3 gives the full variable domain: DTAVSQTPKYLVTQMGNDKSIKCEQNLGHDTMYWYKQDSKKFLKIMFSYNNKELIINETVPNRFSPKSPDKAHLNLHINSLELGDSAVYFCASSPGHTGYTFGSGTRLTVV.

This clonotype appeared a few times. The chain's CDR3 is CSARDWTDFYGYTF. CDR3 nucleotides: TGCAGTGCTAGAGATTGGACAGATTTCTATGGCTACACCTTC. V and J are TRBV20-1 and TRBJ1-2, with D perhaps matching TRBD1 (6 bases). Trimming shortened V by 0 bases and J by 4 bases, and 12 bases separated the two germline ends. CDR3 length equals 14 residues. Germline CDR1 and CDR2: DFQATT and SNEGSKA (reference sequence).

This clonotype turned up a few times. A junction boundary mismatches the germline segment, possibly from a read error. The chain combines TRBV7-2 with TRBJ2-4; perhaps D is TRBD1 or TRBD2 (6 bases each). In germline, CDR1 is SGHTA, CDR2 FQGNSA. CDR3 size: 16 residues. The CDR3 loop reads CASSLRGARTKNIQYF. The CDR3 region has the DNA TGCGCCAGCAGCTTAAGGGGGGCGAGGACCAAAAACATTCAGTACTTC.

The chain carries TRBV6-1 and TRBJ2-2; D may be TRBD1 (6 bases). The CDR3 consists of 14 residues. The V end lost 6 bases, the J end lost 1 base, and 9 bases lay between the germline ends. Germline lookup yields CDR1 MNHNS and CDR2 SASEGT. The CDR3 reads CASRGHKNTGELFF. CDR3 coding DNA: TGTGCCAGCAGGGGACACAAGAACACCGGGGAGCTGTTTTTT.

This clonotype has a count of ten or more. The V and J genes are TRBV2 and TRBJ2-1; possible D gene TRBD1, 6 bases. Trimming removed 6 bases from V and 8 bases from J, with 14 bases in between. The CDR3 runs to 13 residues. Germline values: CDR1 SNHLY, CDR2 FYNNEI. The CDR3, as DNA: TGTGCCAGCAGGGGGGAGACAGGAGATGAGCAGTTCTTC. Residues: CASRGETGDEQFF.

This clonotype was seen ten or more times. V gene TRBV18 combines with J gene TRBJ2-5; D tentatively reads TRBD1 or TRBD2 (6 bases each). V gave up 3 bases and J gave up 3 bases, with 17 bases separating them. The CDR3 totals 16 residues. Germline CDR1 KGHSH, CDR2 LQKENI. The CDR3 here is CASSPRSGGGKETQYF. For the CDR3, the DNA is TGTGCCAGCTCACCGCGCTCCGGAGGGGGTAAAGAGACCCAGTACTTC.

This clonotype occurred many times. The V and J genes are TRBV20-1 and TRBJ2-3; D is unresolved. Germline lookup yields CDR1 DFQATT and CDR2 SNEGSKA (reference sequence). Trimming cost V 7 bases and J 0 bases, with 8 bases left between them. The length of the CDR3 is 12 residues. The CDR3 sequence is CSGLGSTDTQYF. CDR3 bases: TGCAGTGGTCTAGGGAGCACAGATACGCAGTATTTT.

The chain links TRBV6-2 or TRBV6-3 to TRBJ1-2, with a possible D match to TRBD1 (6 bases). This CDR3 is 14 amino acids long. Germline CDR1 is MNHEY and CDR2 is SVGEGT. Trimming removed 2 bases from V and 6 bases from J, with 13 bases in between. CDR3 nucleotides: TGTGCCAGCAGTTACGAAGGACAGACTGATGGCTACACCTTC. It yields the protein CASSYEGQTDGYTF.

This clonotype was picked up many times. The chain recombines TRBV27 with TRBJ2-7; a weak D match, TRBD2 (5 bases). The CDR3 sequence is 13 residues long. V lost 7 bases, J lost 6 bases, and 16 bases lay in between. Germline-derived CDR1 and CDR2 are MNHEY and SMNVEV (reference sequence). CDR3 sequence: CASKSEGLGEQYF. CDR3 sequence (DNA): TGTGCCAGCAAAAGCGAGGGATTGGGCGAGCAGTACTTC.

The rearrangement uses TRBV7-9 and TRBJ2-2; D gene ambiguous. Germline V gene lookup returns CDR1 SEHNR and CDR2 FQNEAQ (reference sequence). V was shortened by 3 bases and J by 6 bases, with 8 bases between the two germline ends. The CDR3 extends over 13 amino acids. CDR3 region: CASSFTRAGELFF. Here the CDR3 DNA reads TGTGCCAGCAGCTTCACTCGGGCCGGGGAGCTGTTTTTT.

This chain uses TRBV29-1 with TRBJ2-7; D is possibly TRBD1 (6 bases). V dropped 2 bases and J dropped 6 bases, with 17 bases sitting between them. This CDR3 comprises 14 residues. Germline CDR1 SQVTM, CDR2 ANQGSEA. The CDR3 reads CSVELFAQGSEQYF. The CDR3 DNA sequence: TGCAGCGTTGAATTGTTCGCACAGGGCTCCGAGCAGTACTTC.

In this sample, this clonotype turned up many times. The J gene is TRBJ2-5, the V gene TRBV27; TRBD2 aligns across 7 bases. V lost 7 bases, J lost 5 bases, and 7 bases stayed unmatched. There are 13 residues in the CDR3. Germline assignment: CDR1 MNHEY and CDR2 SMNVEV (reference sequence). CDR3 amino acids: CASTPAGGETQYF. Here the CDR3 DNA reads TGTGCCAGCACCCCCGCCGGGGGGGAGACCCAGTACTTC.

This clonotype was recorded at least ten times. The genes are TRBV12-3 or TRBV12-4 and TRBJ2-7; weak D call: TRBD2 (5 bases). Trimming left V 5 bases short and J 4 bases short, with 12 bases between. The CDR3 runs to 13 residues. CDR3 bases: TGTGCCAGCAGTCCCCCGGGATATTACGAGCAGTACTTC. The encoded protein is CASSPPGYYEQYF.